The clone carrying this T cell receptor (beta chain) was counted many times. The antigen remains unidentified. Possible read error: a much larger clone is one base away. Since no conserved phenylalanine or tryptophan closes the CDR3, a read error is the likely cause. This CDR3 contains 12 residues. Trimming shortened V by 6 bases and J by 1 base, and 6 bases separated the two germline ends. CDR1 is SNHLY and CDR2 is FYNNEI in the germline V gene. The source material, RNA transcripts, was used to amplify TCR beta CDR3 regions. Carried out on the TCR CDR3, a first-round RT-PCR used the HTBI primer set. MiXCR, applied by TCRdb to the multiplex PCR reads, yields one record per CDR3 protein. Found here are 40,000 to 60,000 distinct CDR3 sequences, roughly half of them singletons; the top ten hold 34%. The data belong to a study of T cells in Graves' hyperthyroidism and ophthalmopathy. General observations from the study: Ophthalmopathy was told apart from stable hyperthyroidism by a 13 V-J model. Model output signaled ophthalmopathy a median roughly 6.1 months ahead of onset.

The V call is TRBV2, the J call TRBJ1-1; no firm D call. The source of this sequence is a man aged 18-30 years with Graves' hyperthyroidism. Material: peripheral blood or thyroid tissue (not recorded which). In nucleotides, the CDR3 is TGTGCCAGCAGAAAGGGGAACACTGAAGCTTTCTCT. It is translated as CASRKGNTEAFS.